Below are 12 T cell receptor beta chains sequenced from a single sample in a study of blood T cell repertoires in COVID-19. Clones were read by immunoSEQ multiplex PCR, and TCRdb kept only the in-frame ones, dropping some. The sample includes more than 25,000 clones, approximately 84% of them seen just once. Sequencing was carried out using peripheral blood. The receptor source for this set is an elderly woman with acute or convalescent COVID-19.

The V gene is TRBV7-3, the J gene TRBJ2-7; 7 nucleotides align to TRBD1. The CDR3 is made up of 15 amino acids. V lost 5 bases and J lost 6; bases outside the gene matches: 13. Germline loops: CDR1 SGHTA, CDR2 FQGTGA. CDR3 region: CASSRPGTEGSEQYF. The CDR3 coding sequence is TGTGCCAGCAGCCGTCCCGGGACAGAGGGATCCGAGCAGTACTTC.

This rearrangement joins TRBV27 to TRBJ1-5, with D hard to call. V was cut by 5 bases and J by 3 bases, with 11 bases left in between. CDR3 size: 14 residues. Germline assignment: CDR1 MNHEY and CDR2 SMNVEV (reference sequence). CDR3 DNA sequence: TGTGCCAGCAGTCCCCCGGGGAACAATCAGCCCCAGCATTTT. Translated: CASSPPGNNQPQHF.

The chain combines TRBV29-1 with TRBJ1-4; possibly TRBD1 for D (6 bases). CDR1 is SQVTM, CDR2 ANQGSEA, per germline. This CDR3 contains 13 residues. The V and J ends lost 7 bases and 4 bases respectively, with 13 bases between them. Written as DNA, the CDR3 is TGCAGCGGCACAGGGACCGATAATGAAAAACTGTTTTTT. Its protein is CSGTGTDNEKLFF.

This chain uses TRBV5-1 with TRBJ1-1; possible D gene TRBD1, 5 bases. From germline, CDR1 is SGHRS and CDR2 YFSETQ. The CDR3 runs 15 residues. Trimming stripped 3 bases from V and 4 bases from J, with 16 bases between. The CDR3 spells CASSSPAQGGTEAFF. As DNA, the CDR3 is TGCGCCAGCAGCTCCCCGGCGCAGGGAGGCACTGAAGCTTTCTTT.

V is TRBV4-2 and J is TRBJ2-1; no clear D gene. V was cut by 1 base and J by 3 bases, with 10 bases left in between. The germline CDR1 and CDR2 sequences are LGHNA and YNFKEQ. CDR3 length: 15 residues. In nucleotides, the CDR3 is TGTGCCAGCAGCCAAGGCGGAGAAATCTACAATGAGCAGTTCTTC. It encodes CASSQGGEIYNEQFF.

The chain is built from TRBV7-9 and TRBJ2-1; a weak D match, TRBD1 (6 bases). Trimming cost V 2 bases and J 15 bases, with 20 bases left between them. This CDR3 is 14 amino acids long. The germline V gene has CDR1 SEHNR and CDR2 FQNEAQ (reference sequence). The CDR3 loop is CASSLKGELPLGFF. DNA for the CDR3: TGTGCCAGCAGCTTAAAGGGGGAGCTCCCCCTGGGGTTCTTC.

The J gene is TRBJ1-3, the V gene TRBV10-2; D possibly corresponds to TRBD1 (5 bases). Germline V gives CDR1 WSHSY, CDR2 SAAADI. The CDR3 contains 16 residues. Trimming cost V 2 bases and J 2 bases, with 13 bases left between them. The CDR3 sequence: CASSEMGRLAGNTIYF. For the CDR3, the DNA is TGCGCCAGCAGTGAGATGGGGCGGTTAGCTGGAAACACCATATATTTT.

The chain joins TRBV7-6 to TRBJ2-7; 9 positions agree with TRBD1. After removal of 1 base from V and 4 bases from J, the junction contained 5 bases not matched to a gene. Germline CDR1 is SGHVS and CDR2 is FNYEAQ. This CDR3 has 15 amino acids. The CDR3 sequence: CASSLEGQGSYEQYF. CDR3 bases: TGTGCCAGCAGCTTAGAGGGACAGGGTTCGTACGAGCAGTACTTC.

The CDR3 loop is CASSLFRGSDNSPLHF. The CDR3 coding sequence is TGTGCCAGCAGCCTTTTCAGGGGGTCGGATAATTCACCCCTCCACTTT. This rearrangement joins TRBV28 to TRBJ1-6, with 7 bases identical to TRBD1. Trimming took 6 bases from V and 5 from J; bases not matched to a gene: 10. Germline V CDR1 and CDR2: MDHEN, SYDVKM. This CDR3 is built from 16 residues.

The chain uses TRBV6-1 and TRBJ1-3; D gene unclear. This CDR3 has 13 amino acids. Trimming stripped 1 base from V and 4 bases from J, with 5 bases between. Germline V gives CDR1 MNHNS, CDR2 SASEGT. CDR3 amino acids: CASSEVLGNTIYF. The DNA of the CDR3 is TGTGCCAGCAGTGAAGTTCTAGGAAACACCATATATTTT.

The rearrangement joins TRBV19 to TRBJ2-5, with 13 bases fitting TRBD2. Germline V gene data show CDR1 as LNHDA and CDR2 as SQIVND (reference sequence). The ends lost 5 bases at V and 4 bases at J; junction bases unmatched: 4. The CDR3 covers 15 residues. The CDR3: CASSSRTSGRETQYF. The DNA for the CDR3 is TGTGCCAGTAGTTCCCGGACTAGCGGGAGAGAGACCCAGTACTTC.

This chain links TRBV5-1 with TRBJ1-4; 11 nucleotides agree with TRBD1. This CDR3 has 15 residues. Germline V gives CDR1 SGHRS, CDR2 YFSETQ. V lost 3 bases and J lost 8; bases outside the gene matches: 6. This CDR3 is CASSSGTGGTEKLFF. The CDR3 nucleotides read TGCGCCAGCAGCTCCGGGACAGGGGGGACGGAAAAACTGTTTTTT.